The clone carrying this TCR beta chain was seen many times. RNA transcripts provided the source from which TCR beta CDR3 regions were amplified. When the TCR CDR3 underwent first-round RT-PCR, the HTBI primer set was used. A single record per CDR3 protein comes from TCRdb applying MiXCR to the multiplex PCR reads. The repertoire includes approximately 380,000 distinct CDR3 sequences, 11% to 15% of them detected once, and approximately 29% sits in the top ten. The data belong to a study of T cells in Graves' hyperthyroidism and ophthalmopathy. The CDR3 spans 12 residues. The germline V and J ends were trimmed by 6 bases and 5 bases, with 13 bases remaining between them. From germline, CDR1 is DFQATT and CDR2 SNEGSKA (reference sequence).

This clonotype was obtained from a man aged 45-65 years with Graves' ophthalmopathy. The specimen was blood. The V call is TRBV20-1, the J call TRBJ2-5; unclear D gene. CDR3 amino acids: CSATNVKETQYF. The CDR3 nucleotides read TGCAGTGCAACCAACGTTAAGGAGACCCAGTACTTC.